These 10 T cell receptor beta chains came from one sample sequenced in a study of graft-versus-host responses after intestinal transplantation. Assay: immunoSEQ multiplex PCR; the TCRdb copy retains only in-frame clones and omits some. The table shows 20,000 to 25,000 clones, with roughly 92% occurring only once. The sample in question was PBMCs, obtained roughly 260 days after intestinal transplant. The receptor set was obtained from a human patient who received an intestinal transplant, so some T cells may come from the graft donor.

This chain links TRBV27 with TRBJ2-7, with 9 bases identical to TRBD1. J lost 5 bases, V lost 3 bases, and 5 bases had no gene match. This CDR3 spans 14 amino acids. Germline-derived CDR1 and CDR2 are MNHEY and SMNVEV (reference sequence). Here the CDR3 DNA reads TGTGCCAGCAGTTTGTACAGGGGGCTCGACGAGCAGTACTTC. This sequence encodes CASSLYRGLDEQYF.

The chain employs TRBV5-4 and TRBJ2-5; no reliable D call. The CDR3 is made up of 13 amino acids. Trimming pared 1 base from V and 4 bases from J, leaving 8 bases between. In germline, CDR1 is SGHNT, CDR2 YYREEE (reference sequence). As DNA, the CDR3 is TGTGCCAGCAGCTTGTACAGAGGAGAGACCCAGTACTTC. It codes for CASSLYRGETQYF.

This clone was recorded once. This sequence joins TRBV6-5 and TRBJ1-3; possible D gene TRBD1, 5 bases. Germline V gene data show CDR1 as MNHEY and CDR2 as SVGAGI. CDR3 length: 15 amino acids. The V end was cut by 0 bases, the J end by 4 bases, with 10 bases between. CDR3 nucleotide sequence: TGTGCCAGCAGTTACTCTTGGGGGAGCGGAAACACCATATATTTT. It encodes CASSYSWGSGNTIYF.

The rearrangement uses TRBV10-3 and TRBJ1-1, with D maybe TRBD1 (6 bases). The CDR3 loop spans 14 amino acids. The germline V gene has CDR1 ENHRY and CDR2 SYGVKD. Trimming shortened V by 6 bases and J by 1 base, and 12 bases separated the two germline ends. CDR3 loop: CAISGRGGNTEAFF. The CDR3 DNA follows: TGTGCCATCAGCGGCAGGGGAGGGAACACTGAAGCTTTCTTT.

The rearrangement uses TRBV30 and TRBJ2-3, with TRBD1 matching 12 bases. The V segment lost 2 bases and the J segment 7 bases; nucleotides outside the gene matches: 4. The length of the CDR3 is 14 residues. Germline loops: CDR1 GTSNPN, CDR2 SVGIG (reference sequence). CDR3 amino acids: CAWSMGQGANTQYF. CDR3 sequence (DNA): TGTGCCTGGAGTATGGGACAGGGGGCAAATACGCAGTATTTT.

The chain combines TRBV27 with TRBJ2-5; unclear D gene. V lost 3 bases, J lost 2 bases, and 1 base lay in between. Germline V gene data show CDR1 as MNHEY and CDR2 as SMNVEV (reference sequence). The CDR3 runs to 11 residues. The CDR3 DNA reads TGTGCCAGCAGTTTTCAAGAGACCCAGTACTTC. It specifies CASSFQETQYF.

This clone is termed medium-sized. The chain links TRBV6-5 to TRBJ1-1; D might be TRBD1 (5 bases). V dropped 2 bases and J dropped 1 base, with 11 bases sitting between them. CDR1 and CDR2 (germline): MNHEY, SVGAGI. CDR3 length equals 15 residues. The CDR3 nucleotides read TGTGCCAGCAGTTACCCTCAGGGTAAGAACACTGAAGCTTTCTTT. Translating gives CASSYPQGKNTEAFF.

The gene calls are TRBV2 and TRBJ1-2; D may be TRBD1 (5 bases). In germline, CDR1 is SNHLY, CDR2 FYNNEI. The CDR3 has 14 residues. V dropped 4 bases and J dropped 4 bases, with 13 bases sitting between them. CDR3 sequence (DNA): TGTGCCAGCAGTGTGGGGGGGGGACTCTATGGCTACACCTTC. Its protein product is CASSVGGGLYGYTF.

The chain uses TRBV5-5 and TRBJ2-3; 7 bases line up with TRBD2. Per germline, CDR1 SGHKS and CDR2 YYEKEE (reference sequence). V shed 2 bases and J 2 bases; nucleotides not matched to a gene: 11. The CDR3 is 17 residues long. CDR3 coding DNA: TGTGCCAGCAGCTTTGATTGGATGGGGGGGTACACAGATACGCAGTATTTT. This gives the protein CASSFDWMGGYTDTQYF.

This clone is a singleton in its sample. The rearrangement uses TRBV9 and TRBJ1-1; D might be TRBD1 (5 bases). With 0 bases removed from V and 1 base from J, the gap between germline ends came to 22 bases. The CDR3 runs to 19 residues. Germline values: CDR1 SGDLS, CDR2 YYNGEE. The CDR3 DNA reads TGTGCCAGCAGCGTAGTTGGTGGGGGGGTCGACTCTGAGAACACTGAAGCTTTCTTT. It translates to CASSVVGGGVDSENTEAFF. Filled out from reference TRBV9 and TRBJ1-1, the complete variable domain reads DSGVTQTPKHLITATGQRVTLRCSPRSGDLSVYWYQQSLDQGLQFLIQYYNGEERAKGNILERFSAQQFPDLHSELNLSSLELGDSALYFCASSVVGGGVDSENTEAFFGQGTRLTVV.